This is a list of T cell receptor beta chains from one sample in a study of cytomegalovirus exposure and HLA in healthy donors. Some clones are missing from TCRdb's copy, which holds only in-frame ones; the method was immunoSEQ multiplex PCR. The sample carries some 71,000 clones, approximately 94% recorded once. The specimen sequenced was PBMCs. All receptors come from a woman aged 18-35 years in good health and CMV-seronegative. The CDR3 runs from the conserved cysteine through the conserved F or W. The order of the fields is V gene, clone size, D gene, J gene, CDR3 DNA, CDR3 protein. A D gene is named only where the DNA matches it firmly. Not all rows give a size; the values are once, few, many and, for expanded clones, a class.

>TRBV23-1|-|TRBD1|TRBJ1-1
TGCGCCAGCAGCCTACAGGGGGATAAGAACACTGAAGCTTTCTTT
CASSLQGDKNTEAFF
>TRBV27|-|-|TRBJ2-5
TGTGCCAGCGGATCCTCGGCGGGAAGAGGGGAGACCCAGTACTTC
CASGSSAGRGETQYF
>TRBV19|-|TRBD1|TRBJ1-5
TGTGCCAGTAGTACAGCGACAGGGTATCCCAATCAGCCCCAGCATTTT
CASSTATGYPNQPQHF
>TRBV9|-|TRBD2|TRBJ2-7
TGTGCCAGCAGCGTAGCTGTAGGGACTAACGAGCAGTACTTC
CASSVAVGTNEQYF
>TRBV19|-|-|TRBJ1-6
TGTGCCAGTAGTATCCGGGGGACTAACAGGAATTCACCCCTCCACTTT
CASSIRGTNRNSPLHF
>TRBV7-8|-|-|TRBJ1-2
TGTGCCAGCAGCTTAATTGACCCGGGGGAAGGGGTCCTTATCTATGGCTACACCTTC
CASSLIDPGEGVLIYGYTF
>TRBV7-3|-|-|TRBJ2-3
TGTGCCAGCAGCTTAATGCAGGCCACAGATACGCAGTATTTT
CASSLMQATDTQYF
>TRBV15|-|TRBD1|TRBJ2-7
TGTGCCACCAGCAGTAGTACAGGGGGCTACGAGCAGTACTTC
CATSSSTGGYEQYF
>TRBV18|-|TRBD1|TRBJ2-7
TGTGCCAGCTCACCGTTGCCGGGACAGCCCTACGAGCAGTACTTC
CASSPLPGQPYEQYF
>TRBV7-9|-|-|TRBJ1-2
TGTGCCAGCAGCTCCAGGGGCGTCCTTGGCTACACCTTC
CASSSRGVLGYTF
>TRBV9|once|-|TRBJ2-1
TGTGCCAGCAGCTCTAGGGGGAGCTTACTCTCCTACAATGAGCAGTTCTTC
CASSSRGSLLSYNEQFF
>TRBV7-9|once|-|TRBJ2-7
TGTGCCAGCAGCTCCAGGGGCTCGCGACGAAACGAGCAGTACTTC
CASSSRGSRRNEQYF
>TRBV2|once|-|TRBJ1-2
TGTGCCAGCAGTGAGTTTAGACCGGCCGACTATTCGTTC
CASSEFRPADYSF
>TRBV5-1|-|-|TRBJ2-1
TGCGCCAGCAGCCCCCCGGAGGCTGGAGTTCAGTTCTTC
CASSPPEAGVQFF
>TRBV14|-|TRBD1|TRBJ2-7
TGTGCCAGCAGCGCTCGGGACAGCTCATTTTACGAGCAGTACTTC
CASSARDSSFYEQYF
>TRBV7-2|-|-|TRBJ2-1
TGTGCCAGCAGCTTAGAACCTCTCCGGAGTGAGCAGTTCTTC
CASSLEPLRSEQFF
>TRBV9|-|-|TRBJ1-2
TGTGCCAGCAGCGTGGACAGTTTTAACTATGGCTACACCTTC
CASSVDSFNYGYTF
>TRBV7-9|-|-|TRBJ2-1
TGTGCCAGCAGCCGAGTGGGGGGAACCTACAATGAGCAGTTCTTC
CASSRVGGTYNEQFF